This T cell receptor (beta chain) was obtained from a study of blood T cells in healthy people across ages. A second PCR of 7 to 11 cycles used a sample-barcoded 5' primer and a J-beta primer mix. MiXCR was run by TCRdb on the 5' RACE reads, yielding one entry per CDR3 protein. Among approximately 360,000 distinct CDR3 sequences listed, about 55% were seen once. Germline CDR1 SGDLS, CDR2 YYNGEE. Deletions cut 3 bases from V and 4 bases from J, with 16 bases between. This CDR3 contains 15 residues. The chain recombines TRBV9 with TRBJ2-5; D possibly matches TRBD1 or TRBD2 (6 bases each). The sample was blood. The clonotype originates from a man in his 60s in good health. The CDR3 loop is CASSAVRGRGETQYF. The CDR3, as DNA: TGTGCCAGCAGCGCAGTCCGGGGGCGGGGAGAGACCCAGTACTTC.